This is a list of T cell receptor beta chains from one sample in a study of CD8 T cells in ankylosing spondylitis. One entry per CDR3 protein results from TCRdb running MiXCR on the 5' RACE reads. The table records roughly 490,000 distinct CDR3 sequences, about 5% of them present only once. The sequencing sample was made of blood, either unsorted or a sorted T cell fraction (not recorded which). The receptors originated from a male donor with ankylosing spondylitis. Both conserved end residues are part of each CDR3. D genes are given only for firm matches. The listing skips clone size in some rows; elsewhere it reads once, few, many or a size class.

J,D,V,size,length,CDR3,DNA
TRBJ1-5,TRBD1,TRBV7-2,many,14,CATSGQGAAGPQHF,TGTGCCACCTCGGGACAGGGGGCGGCCGGGCCCCAGCATTTT
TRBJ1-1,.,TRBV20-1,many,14,CSARDKGSGTEAFF,TGCAGTGCTAGAGATAAGGGGTCCGGCACTGAAGCTTTCTTT
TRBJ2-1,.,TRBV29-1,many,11,CSAEWFNEQFF,TGCAGCGCCGAATGGTTCAATGAGCAGTTCTTC
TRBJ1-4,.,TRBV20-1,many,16,CSARDYSAGTNEKLFF,TGCAGTGCTAGAGATTACAGTGCCGGGACTAATGAAAAACTGTTTTTT
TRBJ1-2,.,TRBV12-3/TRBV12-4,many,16,CASSPRGGTNNYGYTF,TGTGCCAGCAGTCCCAGAGGGGGGACTAACAACTATGGCTACACCTTC
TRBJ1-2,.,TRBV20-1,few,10,CSANRDGYTF,TGCAGTGCCAACAGGGATGGCTACACCTTC
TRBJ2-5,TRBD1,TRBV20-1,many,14,CSATGAGGRETQYF,TGCAGTGCAACAGGGGCAGGGGGAAGAGAGACCCAGTACTTC
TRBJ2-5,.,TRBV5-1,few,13,CASTRQIEETQYF,TGCGCCAGCACGCGGCAGATAGAGGAGACCCAGTACTTC
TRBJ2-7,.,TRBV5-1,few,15,CASSLFSDRPPEQYF,TGCGCCAGCAGCTTGTTTTCTGACAGGCCTCCCGAGCAGTACTTC
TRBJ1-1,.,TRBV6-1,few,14,CASRETGMNTEAFF,TGTGCCAGCAGAGAAACAGGGATGAACACTGAAGCTTTCTTT
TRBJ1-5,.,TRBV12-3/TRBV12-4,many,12,CASRYRDQPQHF,TGTGCCAGCCGTTACAGGGACCAGCCCCAGCATTTT
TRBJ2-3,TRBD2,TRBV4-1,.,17,CASSRFGASGLADTQYF,TGCGCCAGCAGCCGCTTCGGGGCTAGCGGGTTAGCAGATACGCAGTATTTT
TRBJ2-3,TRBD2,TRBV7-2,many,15,CASRRLAASTDTQYF,TGTGCCAGCAGAAGACTAGCGGCTAGCACAGATACGCAGTATTTT
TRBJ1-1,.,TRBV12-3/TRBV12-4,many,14,CASSEDPGNTEAFF,TGTGCCAGCAGTGAGGACCCTGGGAACACTGAAGCTTTCTTT
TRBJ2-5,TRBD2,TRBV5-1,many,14,CASSFVGGEETQYF,TGCGCCAGCAGCTTCGTGGGAGGGGAAGAGACCCAGTACTTC
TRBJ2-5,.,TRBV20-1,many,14,CSASLGGRQETQYF,TGCAGTGCTAGTCTCGGGGGGCGACAAGAGACCCAGTACTTC
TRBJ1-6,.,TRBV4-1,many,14,CASSQDSYNSPLHF,TGCGCCAGCAGCCAGGACAGTTATAATTCACCCCTCCACTTT
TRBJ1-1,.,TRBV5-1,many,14,CASSPDSGTGEAFF,TGCGCCAGCAGCCCGGATTCGGGGACGGGGGAAGCTTTCTTT
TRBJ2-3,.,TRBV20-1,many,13,CSARDASADTQYF,TGCAGTGCTAGAGATGCTAGCGCAGATACGCAGTATTTT
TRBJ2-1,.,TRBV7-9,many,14,CASSFADSYNEQFF,TGTGCCAGCAGCTTTGCAGACTCCTACAATGAGCAGTTCTTC
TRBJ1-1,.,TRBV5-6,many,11,CASSYGPEAFF,TGTGCCAGCAGCTATGGGCCCGAAGCTTTCTTT
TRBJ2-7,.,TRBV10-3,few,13,CAISEVHPYEQYF,TGTGCCATCAGTGAGGTCCATCCCTACGAGCAGTACTTC
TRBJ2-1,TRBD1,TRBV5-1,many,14,CASAGQGAGHEQFF,TGCGCCAGTGCTGGACAGGGGGCAGGTCATGAGCAGTTCTTC
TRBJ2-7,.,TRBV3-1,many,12,CASSQGLGEQYF,TGTGCCAGCAGCCAAGGGCTTGGCGAGCAGTACTTC
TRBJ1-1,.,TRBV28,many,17,CASSSLQGTLMNTEAFF,TGTGCCAGCAGTTCCTTACAGGGAACCCTCATGAACACTGAAGCTTTCTTT
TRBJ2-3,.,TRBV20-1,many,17,CSATMLGGTGATDTQYF,TGCAGTGCTACGATGTTGGGAGGGACAGGAGCCACAGATACGCAGTATTTT
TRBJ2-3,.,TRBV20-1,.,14,CSARDLGHTDTQYF,TGCAGTGCTAGAGATCTCGGGCACACAGATACGCAGTATTTT
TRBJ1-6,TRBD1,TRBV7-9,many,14,CASSLQTGRSPLHF,TGTGCCAGCAGCTTACAGACAGGGCGCTCACCCCTCCACTTT
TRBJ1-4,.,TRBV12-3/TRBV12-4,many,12,CASRPGTEKLFF,TGTGCCAGCAGGCCTGGCACCGAAAAACTGTTTTTT
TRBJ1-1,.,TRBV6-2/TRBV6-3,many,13,CASTPIEGTEAFF,TGTGCCAGCACCCCCATCGAGGGGACTGAAGCTTTCTTT
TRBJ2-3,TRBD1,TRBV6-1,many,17,CASGTGRGGSSYGTQYF,TGTGCCAGCGGGACAGGGAGAGGAGGGTCATCCTATGGTACGCAGTATTTT
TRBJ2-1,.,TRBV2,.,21,CASSEAKAAPSRSHSYNEQFF,TGTGCCAGCAGTGAAGCTAAGGCCGCCCCAAGCCGCTCCCACTCCTACAATGAGCAGTTCTTC